These 19 T cell receptor beta chains were all obtained from the same sample, sequenced in a study of lymphopenia after photon versus proton radiotherapy. Some clones are missing from TCRdb's copy, which holds only in-frame ones; the method was immunoSEQ multiplex PCR. Counted here are roughly 7,300 clones, 85% to 95% occurring once; the ten biggest clones make up 1.5% to 2%. The sequences come from peripheral blood, collected from a patient treated with photon-based radiotherapy. These receptors all come from a woman aged 50 to 60 with cholangiocarcinoma.

This clone was observed a single time. The chain uses TRBV10-3 and TRBJ1-1; tentative D call: TRBD1 (5 bases). Germline V CDR1 and CDR2: ENHRY, SYGVKD. The CDR3 extends over 13 amino acids. Trimming removed 6 bases at V and 1 base at J, with 9 bases between. CDR3 amino acids: CAIRMTANTEAFF. CDR3 nucleotides: TGTGCCATCAGGATGACAGCGAACACTGAAGCTTTCTTT.

The chain has TRBV4-1 and TRBJ2-1, with a tentative D call TRBD2 (10 bases). From germline, CDR1 is MGHRA and CDR2 YSYEKL. This CDR3 spans 18 amino acids. V shed 4 bases and J shed 3 bases, with 22 bases lying between them. CDR3 in amino acids: CASSPGQGLAGDYNEQFF. In DNA, the CDR3 is TGCGCCAGCAGCCCAGGACAGGGGCTAGCGGGGGACTACAATGAGCAGTTCTTC.

Here the CDR3 DNA reads TGTGCCAGTAGTCTCGGATGGGGGAACACTGAAGCTTTCTTT. This encodes CASSLGWGNTEAFF. The V call is TRBV19, the J call TRBJ1-1; D ambiguous. Germline CDR1 and CDR2: LNHDA and SQIVND (reference sequence). The V end was cut by 5 bases, the J end by 1 base, with 11 bases between. The CDR3 is made up of 14 amino acids.

The chain joins TRBV6-1 to TRBJ2-7; D gene unclear. The V end lost 1 base, the J end lost 2 bases, and 9 bases lay between the germline ends. CDR3 length: 14 residues. The germline gives CDR1 MNHNS, CDR2 SASEGT. This CDR3 reads CASSEVGIAYEQYF. CDR3 sequence (DNA): TGTGCCAGCAGTGAAGTCGGTATTGCCTACGAGCAGTACTTC.

The rearrangement joins TRBV7-9 to TRBJ1-6; 7 bases are a match to TRBD1. The CDR3 sequence is 12 residues long. The germline CDR1 and CDR2 sequences are SEHNR and FQNEAQ (reference sequence). V trimming: 5 bases; J trimming: 19 bases; junction bases outside the gene matches: 11. The DNA of the CDR3 is TGTGCCAGCAGCCTCGAGACAGACAGGGTTCACTTT. This codes for CASSLETDRVHF. The variable domain in full, completed from reference TRBV7-9 and TRBJ1-6, reads DTGVSQNPRHKITKRGQNVTFRCDPISEHNRLYWYRQTLGQGPEFLTYFQNEAQLEKSRLLSDRFSAERPKGSFSTLEIQRTEQGDSAMYLCASSLETDRVHFGNGTRLTVT.

The chain couples TRBV11-2 to TRBJ2-3, with a possible D match to TRBD1 (5 bases). The CDR3 is 16 residues long. In germline, CDR1 is SGHAT, CDR2 FQNNGV. The V gene lost 1 base and the J gene lost 0 bases, with 11 bases spanning the gap. The CDR3 coding sequence is TGTGCCAGCAGCTTAGCAGGGATCGCTAGCACAGATACGCAGTATTTT. Protein: CASSLAGIASTDTQYF.

V gene TRBV21-1 combines with J gene TRBJ1-5; no DNA check was done on the table's D call, TRBD1. TRBV21-1 is deemed a pseudogene. The CDR3 is 17 amino acids. The CDR3 reads CASSVRTGPFSNQPQHF. CDR3 nucleotide sequence: TGTGCCAGCAGCGTACGGACAGGGCCCTTTTCCAATCAGCCCCAGCATTTT.

J is TRBJ2-5 and V is TRBV4-3, with 10 bases lining up with TRBD2. CDR1 LGHNA and CDR2 YSLEER come from the germline V gene. V shed 0 bases, J shed 5 bases, and the junction held 12 bases outside the gene matches. The CDR3 is 18 residues long. The CDR3 reads CASSQDLGSGGAVETQYF. CDR3 coding DNA: TGCGCCAGCAGCCAAGATCTCGGCAGCGGGGGGGCCGTGGAGACCCAGTACTTC.

The table lists this clone with a few counts. V is TRBV5-6 and J is TRBJ1-4; D ambiguous. Germline V lookup: CDR1 SGHDT, CDR2 YYEEEE. The CDR3 runs 15 residues. The germline V and J ends were trimmed by 0 bases and 0 bases, with 6 bases remaining between them. The DNA of the CDR3 is TGTGCCAGCAGCTTGGTGGGTTCAACTAATGAAAAACTGTTTTTT. This sequence encodes CASSLVGSTNEKLFF. The complete variable domain, with remaining parts taken from reference TRBV5-6 and TRBJ1-4, reads DAGVTQSPTHLIKTRGQQVTLRCSPKSGHDTVSWYQQALGQGPQFIFQYYEEEERQRGNFPDRFSGHQFPNYSSELNVNALLLGDSALYLCASSLVGSTNEKLFFGSGTQLSVL.

The chain is built from TRBV28 and TRBJ2-1; the match to TRBD1 covers 7 bases. CDR3 length equals 14 residues. With V trimmed by 3 bases and J by 4 bases, 3 bases remained unmatched. Per germline, CDR1 MDHEN and CDR2 SYDVKM. The DNA of the CDR3 is TGTGCCAGCAGTTTCGACAGGGAATACAATGAGCAGTTCTTC. Amino acids: CASSFDREYNEQFF.

This clone has just one count. The rearrangement uses TRBV7-6 and TRBJ2-7; TRBD1 matches 10 bases. With 5 bases clipped from V and 3 bases from J, the junction kept 4 bases outside the gene matches. Germline-derived CDR1 and CDR2 are SGHVS and FNYEAQ. There are 14 residues in the CDR3. The CDR3 DNA sequence: TGTGCCAGCAGCCTGGGACAGGGGTACTACGAGCAGTACTTC. Translated, it gives CASSLGQGYYEQYF.

V is TRBV2 and J is TRBJ1-1; D unresolved. The V gene lost 9 bases and the J gene lost 3 bases, with 20 bases spanning the gap. Germline V gene data show CDR1 as SNHLY and CDR2 as FYNNEI. The CDR3 is 15 amino acids. For the CDR3, the DNA is TGTGCCAGGCAACAGATCCCCCAAGGTCACACTGAAGCTTTCTTT. Its protein product is CARQQIPQGHTEAFF.

Concerning this clone itself: The junction departs from germline at one end; a sequencing error may be responsible. The V gene is TRBV6-5, the J gene TRBJ1-1; tentatively, D is TRBD1 (6 bases). The CDR3 is 13 amino acids. Germline-derived CDR1 and CDR2 are MNHEY and SVGAGI. CDR3 bases: TGTGCCAGCAGTTACTCGAGGGACACCGAAGCTTTCTTT. It specifies CASSYSRDTEAFF.

This rearrangement joins TRBV10-3 to TRBJ1-1, with 10 nucleotides matching TRBD1. The CDR3 spans 14 residues. Germline CDR1 and CDR2: ENHRY and SYGVKD. V was clipped by 5 bases and J by 6 bases; unmatched bases: 6. Here the CDR3 DNA reads TGTGCCATCAGTCCCGGGACAGGGGTCTCTGAAGCTTTCTTT. It translates to CAISPGTGVSEAFF.

The chain couples TRBV7-8 to TRBJ2-7; D remains unclear. The germline CDR1 and CDR2 sequences are SGHVS and FQNEAQ. The CDR3 covers 15 residues. The germline V and J ends were trimmed by 1 base and 3 bases, with 13 bases remaining between them. CDR3 loop: CASSLGPRPRYEQYF. The CDR3 DNA sequence: TGTGCCAGCAGCTTAGGGCCCAGGCCCCGCTACGAGCAGTACTTC.

The rearrangement uses TRBV5-6 and TRBJ1-3, with D unresolved. This CDR3 has 17 residues. Trimming shortened V by 1 base and J by 0 bases, and 14 bases separated the two germline ends. The germline V gene has CDR1 SGHDT and CDR2 YYEEEE. The CDR3 nucleotides read TGTGCCAGCAGCTTGCGGTCTGTGATGATCTCTGGAAACACCATATATTTT. Its translation: CASSLRSVMISGNTIYF.

The chain combines TRBV6-1 with TRBJ1-1; D is unclear. The CDR3 totals 11 residues. V lost 5 bases and J 9 bases, leaving 10 bases between the germline ends. Germline values: CDR1 MNHNS, CDR2 SASEGT. Written as DNA, the CDR3 is TGTGCCAGCAGTCCCCATCCTAAAGCTTTCTTT. Translating it yields CASSPHPKAFF.

The V and J genes are TRBV5-6 and TRBJ1-2; D ambiguous. The CDR3 is 11 residues long. With 2 bases removed from V and 8 bases from J, the gap between germline ends came to 7 bases. CDR1 is SGHDT and CDR2 is YYEEEE in the germline V gene. CDR3 in DNA: TGTGCCAGCAGCTTATCTGGCGGCTACACCTTC. Residues: CASSLSGGYTF.

The chain combines TRBV7-9 with TRBJ2-3; either TRBD1 or TRBD2 may supply D (5 bases each). With 5 bases removed from V and 0 bases from J, the gap between germline ends came to 12 bases. The CDR3 covers 15 residues. Germline-derived CDR1 and CDR2 are SEHNR and FQNEAQ (reference sequence). The CDR3 region has the DNA TGTGCCAGCAGCCCTCGAGGGGATAGCACAGATACGCAGTATTTT. It yields the protein CASSPRGDSTDTQYF. Supplemented by reference TRBV7-9 and TRBJ2-3, the full variable domain reads DTGVSQNPRHKITKRGQNVTFRCDPISEHNRLYWYRQTLGQGPEFLTYFQNEAQLEKSRLLSDRFSAERPKGSFSTLEIQRTEQGDSAMYLCASSPRGDSTDTQYFGPGTRLTVL.